Included here is one T cell receptor beta chain sequence, with context. The table lists this clone with a few counts. No cognate antigen has been identified for it. Base qualities were left out, and no much larger clone turns up one base away. The CDR3 regions of human TCRbeta chains were analyzed by immunosequencing. In the authors' own workflow: TCRs in the repertoires were matched against a reference library of SARS-CoV-2-specific TCRs that had been generated with the MIRA antigen-specificity platform. Breadth meant the fraction of unique TCRs that were SARS-CoV-2-associated, whereas depth meant the fraction of total T cells that were SARS-CoV-2-associated. Using the MIRA data, each spike-specific TCR was mapped to the spike region that the TCR reacts to and placed in a CD4 or CD8 class. Log10-transformed breadth and depth values were compared by one-way ANOVA with Sidak's multiple comparisons tests. Imported from immuneACCESS, the table was reduced by TCRdb to in-frame sequences with V and J called. These copies leave out some clones; in studies compared against another copy, an unresolved V gene accounts for under half, and the cause of the remainder is not known. D and trimming come from the DNA, and the V and J calls and clone size come from that table. The sample profile shows about 84,000 clones; around 85% of them were found once. Around a tenth of the sample is in the top ten clones.

The time point label, read with the paper, signifies: about 28 days (+/-7) after the second vaccine dose. AZD1222 recipients with second doses at about 4 weeks or about 12 weeks were pooled, because spike-specific TCR depth and breadth did not differ between schedules. Vaccinee samples were obtained from the UK trials COV001 and COV002, which included a single-blind randomized controlled phase 2/3 trial of AZD1222 (ChAdOx1 nCoV-19) in healthy adults. For TCRbeta chain sequencing, PBMC samples from trial participants were taken at day 0 and at day 28 after the second dose. The entry originates in a study of T cell responses to AZD1222 COVID-19 vaccine (dated by TCRdb to the early 2020s). A note on the overall study: TCR sequencing covered over 230 trial participants: approximately 200 given two doses of AZD1222 and about 26 given two doses of MenACWY control vaccine. Trial participants were enrolled into age subgroups of 18-55, 56-69 and 70-plus years, which contained about 150, 28 and 57 TCR-sequenced participants, respectively.

Overall study outcomes, separate from this receptor: In the small 56-69-year group, the increase in depth fell short of significance, most likely because of low power. Spike-specific TCR breadth and depth rose significantly after two AZD1222 doses compared with day 0 and with MenACWY recipients. Participants were mostly white British, with more females than males. The authors suggested clonal diversity may have been underestimated. Conclusions about previously exposed vaccinees were limited because only 5 or 6 AZD1222 recipients were SARS-CoV-2 seropositive at baseline. Because no day 14 peak-response samples were available, the repertoires could be characterized only after the peak T cell response. Nearly half of unique spike-specific TCRs reportedly recognized epitopes outside regions mutated in the B.1.351 and B.1.1.7 variants. Vaccine-associated CD4 TCRs spanned the whole spike protein, with dominant responses in regions 160-218 and 743-854.

The sequences come from peripheral blood, collected 28 days after the second AZD1222 dose. This TCR came from an adult who received the AZD1222 COVID-19 vaccine.

The CDR3 loop reads CASSLFTMNTEAFF. The nucleotide sequence is given as TGTGCCAGCAGCTTATTTACGATGAACACTGAAGCTTTCTTT. The chain joins TRBV7-8 to TRBJ1-1; the D gene assignment is ambiguous. The germline V gene gives CDR1 as SGHVS and CDR2 as FQNEAQ. The CDR3 runs 14 residues from the cysteine to the phenylalanine. The retained sequence is limited to the CDR3, 42 bases, with the frame set at the first base. V sheds 2 bases and J sheds 0 bases, leaving 7 bases between their ends.